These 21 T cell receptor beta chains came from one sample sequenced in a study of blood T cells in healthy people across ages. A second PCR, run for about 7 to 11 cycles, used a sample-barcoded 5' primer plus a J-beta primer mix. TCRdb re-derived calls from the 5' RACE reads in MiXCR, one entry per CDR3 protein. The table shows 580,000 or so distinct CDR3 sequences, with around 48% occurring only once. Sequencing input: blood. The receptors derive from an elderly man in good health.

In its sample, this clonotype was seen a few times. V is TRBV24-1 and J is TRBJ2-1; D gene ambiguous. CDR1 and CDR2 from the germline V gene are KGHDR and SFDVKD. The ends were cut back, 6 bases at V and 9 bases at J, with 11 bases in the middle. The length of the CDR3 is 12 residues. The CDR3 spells CATSRYDGEQFF. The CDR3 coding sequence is TGTGCCACCAGTAGATACGACGGTGAGCAGTTCTTC.

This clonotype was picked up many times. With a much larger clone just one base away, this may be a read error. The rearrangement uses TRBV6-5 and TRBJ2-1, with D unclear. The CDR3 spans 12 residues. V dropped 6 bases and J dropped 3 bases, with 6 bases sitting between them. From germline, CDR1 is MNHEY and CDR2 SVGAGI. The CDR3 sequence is CASRPDYNEQFF. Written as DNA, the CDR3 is TGTGCCAGCAGGCCCGACTACAATGAGCAGTTCTTC.

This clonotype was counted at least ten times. CDR3 nucleotides: TGTGCCAGCAGGTCCGTTCACGAGTACAATGAGCAGTTCTTC. It specifies CASRSVHEYNEQFF. The chain uses TRBV7-2 and TRBJ2-1; no firm D call. Per germline, CDR1 SGHTA and CDR2 FQGNSA. The CDR3 has 14 amino acids. Trimming cost V 6 bases and J 4 bases, with 13 bases left between them.

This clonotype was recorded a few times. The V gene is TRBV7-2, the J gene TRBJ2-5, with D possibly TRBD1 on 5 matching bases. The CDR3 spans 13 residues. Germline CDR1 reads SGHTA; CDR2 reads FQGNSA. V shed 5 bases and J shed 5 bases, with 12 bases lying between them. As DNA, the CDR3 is TGTGCCAGCAGCCCTCAGGGATCCGAGACCCAGTACTTC. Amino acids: CASSPQGSETQYF.

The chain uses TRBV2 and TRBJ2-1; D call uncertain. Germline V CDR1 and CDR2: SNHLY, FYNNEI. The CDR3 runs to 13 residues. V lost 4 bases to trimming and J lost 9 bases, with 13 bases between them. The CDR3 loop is CASSAARWAEQFF. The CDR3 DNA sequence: TGTGCCAGCAGTGCCGCCAGGTGGGCTGAGCAGTTCTTC.

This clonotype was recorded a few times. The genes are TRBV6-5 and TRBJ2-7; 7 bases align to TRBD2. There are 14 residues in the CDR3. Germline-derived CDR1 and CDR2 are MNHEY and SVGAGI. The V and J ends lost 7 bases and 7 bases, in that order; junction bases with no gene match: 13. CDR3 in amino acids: CASTKLVAGGEQYF. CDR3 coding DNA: TGTGCCAGCACCAAATTAGTAGCGGGCGGTGAGCAGTACTTC.

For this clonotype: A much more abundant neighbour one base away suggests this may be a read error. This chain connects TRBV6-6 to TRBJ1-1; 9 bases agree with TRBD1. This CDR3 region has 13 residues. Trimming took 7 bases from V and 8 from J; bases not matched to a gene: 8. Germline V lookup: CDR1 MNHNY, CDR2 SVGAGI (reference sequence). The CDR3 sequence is CASNPRGTGEAFF. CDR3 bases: TGTGCCAGCAACCCACGGGGGACAGGGGAAGCTTTCTTT.

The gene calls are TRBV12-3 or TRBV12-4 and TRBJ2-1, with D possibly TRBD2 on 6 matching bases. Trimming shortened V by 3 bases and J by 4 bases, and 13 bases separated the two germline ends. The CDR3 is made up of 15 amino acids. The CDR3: CASSFGRGRYNEQFF. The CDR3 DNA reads TGTGCCAGCAGTTTTGGGCGGGGAAGATACAATGAGCAGTTCTTC.

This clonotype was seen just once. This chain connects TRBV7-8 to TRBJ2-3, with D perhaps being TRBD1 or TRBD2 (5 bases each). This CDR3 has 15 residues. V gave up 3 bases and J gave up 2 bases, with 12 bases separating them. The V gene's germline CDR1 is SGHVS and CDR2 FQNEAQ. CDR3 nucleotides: TGTGCCAGCAGCTTCGGGACCGTCACCACAGATACGCAGTATTTT. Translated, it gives CASSFGTVTTDTQYF.

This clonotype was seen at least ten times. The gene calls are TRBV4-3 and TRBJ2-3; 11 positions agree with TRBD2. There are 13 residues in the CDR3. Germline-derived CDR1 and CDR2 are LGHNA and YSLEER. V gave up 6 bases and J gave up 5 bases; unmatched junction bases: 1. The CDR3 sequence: CASRTSGEDTQYF. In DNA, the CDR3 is TGCGCCAGCAGGACTAGCGGGGAAGATACGCAGTATTTT.

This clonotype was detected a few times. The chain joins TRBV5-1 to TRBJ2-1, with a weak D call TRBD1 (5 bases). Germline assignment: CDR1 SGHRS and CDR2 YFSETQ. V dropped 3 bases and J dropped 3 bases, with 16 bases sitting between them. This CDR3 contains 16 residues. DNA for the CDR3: TGCGCCAGCAGCTCCCCTGCGACAGAACTCTACAATGAGCAGTTCTTC. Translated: CASSSPATELYNEQFF.

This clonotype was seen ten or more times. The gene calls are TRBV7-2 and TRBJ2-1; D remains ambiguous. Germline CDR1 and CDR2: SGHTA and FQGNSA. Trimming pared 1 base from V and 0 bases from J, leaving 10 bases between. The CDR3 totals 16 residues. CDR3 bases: TGTGCCAGCAGCTTAGTTTCCGGTAGCTCCTACAATGAGCAGTTCTTC. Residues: CASSLVSGSSYNEQFF.

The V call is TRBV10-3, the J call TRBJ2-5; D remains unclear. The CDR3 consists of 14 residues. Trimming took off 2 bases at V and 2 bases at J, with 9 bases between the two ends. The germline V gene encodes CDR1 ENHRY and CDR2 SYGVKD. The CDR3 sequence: CAISERGPQETQYF. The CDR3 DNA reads TGTGCCATCAGTGAGCGCGGACCTCAAGAGACCCAGTACTTC.

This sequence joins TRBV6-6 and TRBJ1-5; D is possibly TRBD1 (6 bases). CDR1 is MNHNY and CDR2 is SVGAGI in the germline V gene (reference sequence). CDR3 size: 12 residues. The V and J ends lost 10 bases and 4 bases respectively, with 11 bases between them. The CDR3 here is CATRRGNQPQHF. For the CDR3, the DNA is TGTGCCACGCGAAGGGGGAATCAGCCCCAGCATTTT.

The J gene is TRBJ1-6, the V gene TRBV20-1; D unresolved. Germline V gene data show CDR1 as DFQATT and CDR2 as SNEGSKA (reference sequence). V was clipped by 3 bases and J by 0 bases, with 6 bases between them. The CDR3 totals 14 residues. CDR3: CSASTHSYNSPLHF. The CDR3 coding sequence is TGCAGTGCTAGCACCCACTCCTATAATTCACCCCTCCACTTT.

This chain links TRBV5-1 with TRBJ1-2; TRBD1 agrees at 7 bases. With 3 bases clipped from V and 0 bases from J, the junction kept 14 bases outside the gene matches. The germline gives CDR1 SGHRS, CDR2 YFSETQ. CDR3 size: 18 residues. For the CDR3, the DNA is TGCGCCAGCAGCTCCTCGCCCGGGACAGAACGAGCTAACTATGGCTACACCTTC. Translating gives CASSSSPGTERANYGYTF.

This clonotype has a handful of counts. For the CDR3, the DNA is TGCGCCAGGACCGGGCCTTCCGAGGGCGAGCAGTACTTC. Residues: CARTGPSEGEQYF. The rearrangement uses TRBV5-1 and TRBJ2-7, with a tentative D call TRBD2 (5 bases). The CDR3 totals 13 residues. V dropped 8 bases and J dropped 6 bases, with 18 bases sitting between them. Germline assignment: CDR1 SGHRS and CDR2 YFSETQ.

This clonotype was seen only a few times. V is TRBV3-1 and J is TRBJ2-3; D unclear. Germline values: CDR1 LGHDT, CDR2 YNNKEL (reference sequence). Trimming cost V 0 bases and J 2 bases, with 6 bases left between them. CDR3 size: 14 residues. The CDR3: CASSQDDTTDTQYF. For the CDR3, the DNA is TGTGCCAGCAGCCAAGATGATACCACAGATACGCAGTATTTT.

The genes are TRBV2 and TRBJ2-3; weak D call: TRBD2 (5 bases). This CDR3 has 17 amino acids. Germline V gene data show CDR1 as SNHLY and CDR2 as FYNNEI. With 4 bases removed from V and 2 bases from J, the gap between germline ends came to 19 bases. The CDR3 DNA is TGTGCCAGCAGTGGGGCGCTTGGCGGGCTAATCACAGATACGCAGTATTTT. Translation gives CASSGALGGLITDTQYF.

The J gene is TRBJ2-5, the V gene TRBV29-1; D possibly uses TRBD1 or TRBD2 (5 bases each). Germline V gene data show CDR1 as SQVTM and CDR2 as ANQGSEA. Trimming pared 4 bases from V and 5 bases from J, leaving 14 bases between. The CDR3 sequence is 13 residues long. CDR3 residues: CSVGPGPRETQYF. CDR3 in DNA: TGCAGCGTTGGACCGGGACCTAGGGAGACCCAGTACTTC. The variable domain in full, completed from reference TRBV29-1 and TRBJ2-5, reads SAVISQKPSRDICQRGTSLTIQCQVDSQVTMMFWYRQQPGQSLTLIATANQGSEATYESGFVIDKFPISRPNLTFSTLTVSNMSPEDSSIYLCSVGPGPRETQYFGPGTRLLVL.

CDR3 in amino acids: CAGRNVVGPVYSYEQYF. The CDR3 DNA reads TGTGCCGGACGGAATGTTGTGGGGCCAGTCTACTCCTACGAGCAGTACTTC. The rearrangement uses TRBV2 and TRBJ2-7; D may be TRBD1 (5 bases). Germline V gene sequence: CDR1 SNHLY, CDR2 FYNNEI. The CDR3 has 17 residues. The V end was cut by 11 bases, the J end by 0 bases, with 26 bases between.